This T cell receptor beta chain was recovered during a study of shared clonotypes between healthy human individuals. Whole-study findings and limits: Memory subsets had estimated richness that was generally smaller than that of naive subsets. Though the depth was large, rarefaction showed that sorted-subset sequencing was incomplete. Generation probabilities were higher for clonotypes shared across all four sorted-subset donors than for unshared ones.

Method: immunoSEQ multiplex PCR; TCRdb's copy keeps in-frame clones and lacks some. Here the sample spans 2 million to 2.5 million clones, about 95% being singletons. To note about this clone: Its specificity is not known.

Positively selected for CCR7, the CD45RO-negative cells used as naive CD8 cells excluded terminally differentiated effector memory CD45RA+ cells. None of the donors, who were healthy HIV-negative adults, had recently had acute infections or vaccinations. The receptor's source is a young man in good health. The sequencing input was naive CD8+ T cells sorted from blood.

CDR3: CASTYTQGYEQYF. The CDR3 DNA is TGTGCCAGCACCTACACTCAGGGTTACGAGCAGTACTTC. The chain carries TRBV27 and TRBJ2-7, with D perhaps TRBD1 (5 bases). Per germline, CDR1 MNHEY and CDR2 SMNVEV (reference sequence). The CDR3 sequence is 13 residues long. Trimming left V 7 bases short and J 4 bases short, with 14 bases between.